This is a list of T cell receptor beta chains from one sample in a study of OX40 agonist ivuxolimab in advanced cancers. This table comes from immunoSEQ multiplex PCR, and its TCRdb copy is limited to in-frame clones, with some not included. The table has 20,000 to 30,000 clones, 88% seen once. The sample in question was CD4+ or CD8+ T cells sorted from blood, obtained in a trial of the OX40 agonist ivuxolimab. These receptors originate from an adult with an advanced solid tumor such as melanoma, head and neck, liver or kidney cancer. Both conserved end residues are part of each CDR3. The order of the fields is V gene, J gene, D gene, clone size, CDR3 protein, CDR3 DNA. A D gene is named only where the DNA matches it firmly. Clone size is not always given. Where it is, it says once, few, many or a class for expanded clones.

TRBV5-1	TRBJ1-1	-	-	CASSRQGPGDTEAFF	TGCGCCAGCAGCAGGCAGGGGCCCGGGGACACTGAAGCTTTCTTT
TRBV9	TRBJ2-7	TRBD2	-	CASSVGLAGGLSSYEQYF	TGTGCCAGCAGCGTAGGACTAGCGGGAGGTTTAAGCTCCTACGAGCAGTACTTC
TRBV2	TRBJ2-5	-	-	CASTFRGWGQETQYF	TGTGCCAGCACCTTTAGGGGATGGGGCCAAGAGACCCAGTACTTC
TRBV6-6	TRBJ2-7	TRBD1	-	CASSKTGATYYEQYF	TGTGCCAGCAGTAAAACAGGGGCGACTTACTACGAGCAGTACTTC
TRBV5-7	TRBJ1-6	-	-	CASSFGSGGDNSPLHF	TGTGCCAGCAGCTTTGGATCGGGGGGAGATAATTCACCCCTCCACTTT
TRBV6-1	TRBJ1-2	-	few	CASRQNTNTNYGYTF	TGTGCCAGCAGACAAAACACTAATACTAACTATGGCTACACCTTC
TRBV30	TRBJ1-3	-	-	CAWIPTRDTIYF	TGTGCCTGGATCCCTACCCGGGACACCATATATTTT
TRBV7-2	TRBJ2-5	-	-	CASTWTGRETQYF	TGTGCCAGCACCTGGACGGGCCGAGAGACCCAGTACTTC
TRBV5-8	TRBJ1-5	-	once	CASSLASPGQGSNQPQHF	TGTGCCAGCAGCTTGGCATCTCCAGGGCAGGGGAGCAATCAGCCCCAGCATTTT
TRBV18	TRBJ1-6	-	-	CASSPSGKDSPLHF	TGTGCCAGCTCACCATCAGGGAAGGATTCACCCCTCCACTTT
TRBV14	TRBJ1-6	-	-	CASSQSRTGSPLHF	TGTGCCAGCAGCCAGTCTCGGACGGGTTCACCCCTCCACTTT
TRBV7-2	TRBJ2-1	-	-	CASSLESSYNEQFF	TGTGCCAGCAGCTTGGAGAGCTCCTACAATGAGCAGTTCTTC
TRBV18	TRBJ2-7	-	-	CASSEDGYEQYF	TGTGCCAGCTCCGAAGACGGCTACGAGCAGTACTTC
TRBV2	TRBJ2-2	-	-	CASSERGTGELFF	TGTGCCAGCAGTGAACGGGGGACCGGGGAGCTGTTTTTT
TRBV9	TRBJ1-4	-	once	CASSVQQVATNEKLFF	TGTGCCAGCAGCGTCCAACAGGTGGCAACTAATGAAAAACTGTTTTTT
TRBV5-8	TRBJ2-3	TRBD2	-	CAGSLRLAGGTDTQYF	TGTGCCGGCAGCCTTCGACTAGCGGGAGGGACAGATACGCAGTATTTT
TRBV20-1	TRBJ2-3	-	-	CSASPQDTQYF	TGCAGTGCTAGTCCTCAAGATACGCAGTATTTT
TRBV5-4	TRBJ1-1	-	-	CASSRARRVNTEAFF	TGTGCCAGCAGCCGGGCCCGGCGGGTGAACACTGAAGCTTTCTTT
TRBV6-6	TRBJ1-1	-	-	CASSYSGGGKF	TGTGCCAGCAGTTACTCCGGTGGAGGCAAATTT
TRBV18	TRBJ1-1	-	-	CASSPPLGESEAFF	TGTGCCAGCTCACCACCCCTGGGGGAATCCGAAGCTTTCTTT
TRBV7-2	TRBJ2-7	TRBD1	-	CASSLTGKKYEQYF	TGTGCCAGCAGCTTGACAGGGAAGAAGTACGAGCAGTACTTC
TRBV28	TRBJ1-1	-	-	CASSSGNTEAFF	TGTGCCAGCAGTTCCGGGAACACTGAAGCTTTCTTT